The source of this TCR beta chain is a study of shared clonotypes between healthy human individuals. Study results and limitations: Clonotype sharing levels among donors were expected to vary with sequencing depth.

As originally analysed: As immunoSEQ supplied junction-only sequences (without quality scores), filtering differed. Measured with immunoSEQ multiplex PCR; TCRdb has only the in-frame clones, and not every one. For V, J and clone size, that table is used; D and trimming come from the DNA. The sample lists a few million clones, more than 90% occurring once. To note about this clone: Its cognate antigen is unknown. This specimen includes other DNA sequences encoding the same CDR3.

Germline V gene sequence: CDR1 SGHRS, CDR2 YFSETQ. The CDR3 spans 13 residues. The V segment lost 1 base and the J segment 4 bases; nucleotides outside the gene matches: 1. Sequencing was done on a sample of naive CD4+ T cells sorted from blood. As for subset: CD45RA+ positively selected. This clonotype originated in a man in his late teens or twenties in good health. The genes are TRBV5-1 and TRBJ1-2; 7 positions agree with TRBD1. The CDR3 is CASSLPGGYGYTF. The CDR3 nucleotides read TGCGCCAGCAGCTTGCCAGGGGGCTATGGCTACACCTTC.